Shown below are 20 T cell receptor beta chains from a single sample sequenced in a study of blood T cell repertoires in COVID-19. Repertoires were generated with immunoSEQ multiplex PCR, while TCRdb's copy carries only in-frame clones and drops some. Among some 220,000 clones, approximately 84% were seen once, and the ten largest hold 4%. Material for sequencing was peripheral blood. The origin of the receptors is a man over 45 with acute or convalescent COVID-19.

The chain is built from TRBV6-5 and TRBJ1-1; D ambiguous. Deletions cut 0 bases from V and 4 bases from J, with 9 bases between. Looked up from germline, CDR1 is MNHEY and CDR2 is SVGAGI. The CDR3 has 14 amino acids. The CDR3 sequence: CASSYSEFTTEAFF. The CDR3 DNA sequence: TGTGCCAGCAGTTACTCGGAGTTTACCACTGAAGCTTTCTTT.

This clone has only a few counts. J is TRBJ1-5 and V is TRBV4-1; D is ambiguous. CDR1 and CDR2 from the germline V gene are MGHRA and YSYEKL. Trimming removed 0 bases from V and 0 bases from J, with 18 bases in between. This CDR3 has 19 amino acids. The CDR3 nucleotides are TGCGCCAGCAGCCAAGAAGCGAGCCCCGATCCTTTTAGCAATCAGCCCCAGCATTTT. It codes for CASSQEASPDPFSNQPQHF.

The chain is built from TRBV29-1 and TRBJ2-7; tentative D call: TRBD1 (5 bases). Trimming took off 2 bases at V and 2 bases at J, with 13 bases between the two ends. Germline CDR1 reads SQVTM; CDR2 reads ANQGSEA. The CDR3 has 14 amino acids. For the CDR3, the DNA is TGCAGCGTTGAACCCCCCGGACACCCCTACGAGCAGTACTTC. Its translation is CSVEPPGHPYEQYF.

The gene calls are TRBV5-6 and TRBJ1-1; TRBD1 might be the D (5 bases). V was cut by 3 bases and J by 1 base, with 13 bases left in between. The CDR3 loop spans 15 amino acids. The V gene's germline CDR1 is SGHDT and CDR2 YYEEEE. DNA of the CDR3: TGTGCCAGCAGCTCGGGTGGGGGGAGGAACACTGAAGCTTTCTTT. Translation: CASSSGGGRNTEAFF.

In its sample, this clone was seen a few times. V gene TRBV27 combines with J gene TRBJ2-7; maybe TRBD1 (6 bases). Trimming took off 5 bases at V and 2 bases at J, with 10 bases between the two ends. The CDR3 runs to 13 residues. Germline V gene lookup returns CDR1 MNHEY and CDR2 SMNVEV (reference sequence). The CDR3 DNA reads as TGTGCCAGCAGTCAACAGGGAACCTACGAGCAGTACTTC. Amino acids: CASSQQGTYEQYF.

This chain uses TRBV5-6 with TRBJ2-7; TRBD2 might be the D (6 bases). The germline V gene encodes CDR1 SGHDT and CDR2 YYEEEE. CDR3 length: 13 amino acids. The V end was cut by 0 bases, the J end by 7 bases, with 11 bases between. The CDR3 DNA reads TGTGCCAGCAGCTTGGGCAGGGACTGGGAGCAGTACTTC. Translation gives CASSLGRDWEQYF. Full variable domain (remainder filled in from reference TRBV5-6 and TRBJ2-7): DAGVTQSPTHLIKTRGQQVTLRCSPKSGHDTVSWYQQALGQGPQFIFQYYEEEERQRGNFPDRFSGHQFPNYSSELNVNALLLGDSALYLCASSLGRDWEQYFGPGTRLTVT.

V usage is TRBV2 and J usage is TRBJ2-5; 12 bases map to TRBD2. This CDR3 region has 16 residues. J gave up 0 bases and V 4 bases, and 3 bases lay outside the gene matches. The V gene's germline CDR1 is SNHLY and CDR2 FYNNEI. In DNA form, the CDR3 reads TGTGCCAGCAGTGGGAGACTAGCGGGAGACCAAGAGACCCAGTACTTC. It translates to CASSGRLAGDQETQYF. The complete variable domain, with remaining parts taken from reference TRBV2 and TRBJ2-5, reads EPEVTQTPSHQVTQMGQEVILRCVPISNHLYFYWYRQILGQKVEFLVSFYNNEISEKSEIFDDQFSVERPDGSNFTLKIRSTKLEDSAMYFCASSGRLAGDQETQYFGPGTRLLVL.

J is TRBJ1-1 and V is TRBV11-3, with 8 bases that match TRBD1. The CDR3 covers 19 residues. Germline V gene sequence: CDR1 SGHNT, CDR2 YENEEA. V lost 2 bases and J lost 1; bases outside the gene matches: 15. Written as DNA, the CDR3 is TGTGCCAGCAGCTTACTTCCGGGACAGGTGCCTTCGTGGAACACTGAAGCTTTCTTT. Residues: CASSLLPGQVPSWNTEAFF.

The chain recombines TRBV7-9 with TRBJ1-4; tentatively, D is TRBD1 (6 bases). Trimming cost V 4 bases and J 4 bases, with 10 bases left between them. This CDR3 has 14 amino acids. CDR1 is SEHNR and CDR2 is FQNEAQ in the germline V gene (reference sequence). The CDR3 loop is CASSSTGHNEKLFF. The CDR3 DNA reads as TGTGCCAGCAGCTCTACAGGGCATAATGAAAAACTGTTTTTT.

The rearrangement links TRBV19 to TRBJ2-1; 9 bases line up with TRBD1. The CDR3 covers 15 residues. The germline V gene encodes CDR1 LNHDA and CDR2 SQIVND (reference sequence). The ends lost 5 bases at V and 2 bases at J; junction bases unmatched: 4. The CDR3 coding sequence is TGTGCCAGTAGTGCTACAGGGGGCCCCTACAATGAGCAGTTCTTC. It is translated as CASSATGGPYNEQFF. The full variable domain, with the rest looked up from reference TRBV19 and TRBJ2-1, is DGGITQSPKYLFRKEGQNVTLSCEQNLNHDAMYWYRQDPGQGLRLIYYSQIVNDFQKGDIAEGYSVSREKKESFPLTVTSAQKNPTAFYLCASSATGGPYNEQFFGPGTRLTVL.

The chain links TRBV5-6 to TRBJ1-2; possibly TRBD1 for D (5 bases). Trimming took off 2 bases at V and 4 bases at J, with 12 bases between the two ends. Germline V CDR1 and CDR2: SGHDT, YYEEEE. The CDR3 totals 14 residues. CDR3 sequence: CASSFRVHGYGYTF. In DNA form, the CDR3 reads TGTGCCAGCAGCTTCAGGGTTCACGGCTATGGCTACACCTTC.

The chain employs TRBV18 and TRBJ2-7; D possibly corresponds to TRBD1 (5 bases). The CDR3 has 16 residues. V was cut by 1 base and J by 0 bases, with 13 bases left in between. Germline V gene lookup returns CDR1 KGHSH and CDR2 LQKENI. CDR3 sequence: CASSPQLQRGSYEQYF. In DNA, the CDR3 is TGTGCCAGCTCACCACAGTTACAAAGGGGCTCCTACGAGCAGTACTTC.

The genes are TRBV28 and TRBJ2-4; TRBD1 agrees at 9 bases. Trimming took 5 bases from V and 4 from J; bases not matched to a gene: 9. Germline V CDR1 and CDR2: MDHEN, SYDVKM. The CDR3 is 16 residues long. CDR3 loop: CASSPPPGTGKNIQYF. The CDR3 coding sequence is TGTGCCAGCAGTCCCCCCCCCGGGACAGGGAAAAACATTCAGTACTTC.

The V gene is TRBV18, the J gene TRBJ1-1, with 7 bases lining up with TRBD1. The germline gives CDR1 KGHSH, CDR2 LQKENI. The CDR3 extends over 15 amino acids. Trimming cost V 5 bases and J 4 bases; bases outside gene matches: 10. This chain's CDR3 is CASSTNTGVSTEAFF. The DNA for the CDR3 is TGTGCCAGCTCAACGAATACAGGGGTGAGCACTGAAGCTTTCTTT.

The rearrangement links TRBV9 to TRBJ2-3; possibly TRBD1 for D (5 bases). CDR3 size: 13 residues. V was pared by 7 bases and J by 2 bases, with 11 bases between. CDR1 is SGDLS and CDR2 is YYNGEE in the germline V gene. DNA of the CDR3: TGTGCCAGCGACAGACTTGACACAGATACGCAGTATTTT. This encodes CASDRLDTDTQYF.

This rearrangement joins TRBV28 to TRBJ2-2, with TRBD2 as a possible D gene (6 bases). The length of the CDR3 is 14 residues. Between the trimmed V and J ends, which lost 3 bases and 3 bases, there was a span of 8 bases. CDR1 MDHEN and CDR2 SYDVKM come from the germline V gene. The CDR3 loop is CASSFGGYTGELFF. CDR3 bases: TGTGCCAGCAGTTTTGGAGGGTACACCGGGGAGCTGTTTTTT.

This clone has just a few counts. In nucleotides, the CDR3 is TGCGCCAGCAGTGATGTAACGCGCCTAGCGGTCAACAATGAGCAGTTCTTC. As protein: CASSDVTRLAVNNEQFF. The rearrangement uses TRBV10-1 and TRBJ2-1; 7 bases align to TRBD2. CDR1 WNHNN and CDR2 SYGVQD come from the germline V gene (reference sequence). CDR3 length: 17 amino acids. J gave up 5 bases and V 3 bases, and 13 bases lay outside the gene matches.

The chain couples TRBV19 to TRBJ1-3; TRBD1 aligns across 7 bases. The CDR3 totals 14 residues. Germline trimming cut 4 bases from V and 2 bases from J; bases unmatched to any gene: 2. CDR1 and CDR2 (germline): LNHDA, SQIVND (reference sequence). The chain's CDR3 is CASSNQGAGNTIYF. In DNA form, the CDR3 reads TGTGCCAGTAGTAACCAGGGGGCTGGAAACACCATATATTTT.

CDR3 residues: CASGGPQQFF. CDR3 DNA sequence: TGCGCCAGCGGGGGCCCTCAACAGTTCTTC. This chain links TRBV10-2 with TRBJ2-1; D might be TRBD1 (6 bases). CDR1 WSHSY and CDR2 SAAADI come from the germline V gene. CDR3 length: 10 amino acids. V dropped 8 bases and J dropped 13 bases, with 12 bases sitting between them.

V gene TRBV5-1 combines with J gene TRBJ1-1; D is perhaps TRBD1 (6 bases). This CDR3 has 14 residues. Trimming took 4 bases from V and 1 from J, leaving 11 bases between them. Germline V gene data show CDR1 as SGHRS and CDR2 as YFSETQ. The CDR3 DNA reads TGCGCCAGCAGCGCCGGGACACAGAACACTGAAGCTTTCTTT. Residues: CASSAGTQNTEAFF. Using reference TRBV5-1 and TRBJ1-1 for the parts outside the CDR3, the full variable domain is KAGVTQTPRYLIKTRGQQVTLSCSPISGHRSVSWYQQTPGQGLQFLFEYFSETQRNKGNFPGRFSGRQFSNSRSEMNVSTLELGDSALYLCASSAGTQNTEAFFGQGTRLTVV.